The clone carrying this T cell receptor beta chain was seen only once. Using immunoSEQ multiplex PCR, the repertoire was profiled, and TCRdb retains in-frame clones only, with some absent. Of roughly 45,000 clones in the sample, around 77% were seen once. The CDR3 spans 13 residues. CDR1 and CDR2 (germline): LNHNV, YYDKDF (reference sequence). With 1 base removed from V and 6 bases from J, the gap between germline ends came to 9 bases. The data are from a study of PD-1 blockade in mismatch repair-deficient tumors. This receptor was taken from an adult with mismatch repair-deficient cancer. The input for sequencing was PBMCs, taken before pembrolizumab treatment. The V call is TRBV15, the J call TRBJ1-1; D gene uncertain. CDR3 in amino acids: CATSRGAGAEAFF. The CDR3 DNA is TGTGCCACCAGCAGAGGGGCCGGGGCTGAAGCTTTCTTT.